This is a list of T cell receptor beta chains from one sample in a study of blood T cell repertoires in COVID-19. Measured with immunoSEQ multiplex PCR; TCRdb has only the in-frame clones, and not every one. This sample yields approximately 140,000 clones, of which approximately 80% are seen a single time; about 3.1% belongs to the top ten. The source material was peripheral blood. These receptors were collected from a woman in her thirties or forties with active or convalescent COVID-19. CDR3s include the opening cysteine and the closing phenylalanine or tryptophan. D genes are given only for firm matches. Clone size appears in some rows only: once, few, many, or a class for an expanded clone.

j_call: TRBJ1-1
clone_size: .
v_call: TRBV6-6
d_call: .
cdr3_nt: TGTGCCAGCAATGGGCCGAACACTGAAGCTTTCTTT
cdr3_aa: CASNGPNTEAFF

j_call: TRBJ2-7
clone_size: .
v_call: TRBV5-6
d_call: TRBD1
cdr3_nt: TGTGCCAGCAGCCCTTACAGGGGCCCTGGATCCTACGAGCAGTACTTC
cdr3_aa: CASSPYRGPGSYEQYF

j_call: TRBJ1-5
clone_size: .
v_call: TRBV2
d_call: TRBD1
cdr3_nt: TGTGCCAGCAGCGCCGGACAGGGAAATCAGCCCCAGCATTTT
cdr3_aa: CASSAGQGNQPQHF

j_call: TRBJ1-2
clone_size: .
v_call: TRBV28
d_call: TRBD1
cdr3_nt: TGTGCCAGCAGTGCCGGGACAGCCTTTAACTATGGCTACACCTTC
cdr3_aa: CASSAGTAFNYGYTF

j_call: TRBJ2-7
clone_size: .
v_call: TRBV12-3/TRBV12-4
d_call: .
cdr3_nt: TGTGCCAGCAGCCCCACAGGGATCGGGCAGTACTTC
cdr3_aa: CASSPTGIGQYF

j_call: TRBJ2-1
clone_size: .
v_call: TRBV18
d_call: .
cdr3_nt: TGTGCCAGCTCACTGGACACCCTTCAGGTTAGTGAGCAGTTCTTC
cdr3_aa: CASSLDTLQVSEQFF

j_call: TRBJ1-3
clone_size: .
v_call: TRBV20-1
d_call: TRBD1
cdr3_nt: TGCAGTGCTAGTATTCCCGGGACAGGGGGCCTTGTCTCTGGAAACACCATATATTTT
cdr3_aa: CSASIPGTGGLVSGNTIYF

j_call: TRBJ2-2
clone_size: .
v_call: TRBV11-2
d_call: .
cdr3_nt: TGTGCCAGCAGCCCGACGCATCGGGCCGGGGAGCTGTTTTTT
cdr3_aa: CASSPTHRAGELFF

j_call: TRBJ2-7
clone_size: .
v_call: TRBV5-1
d_call: .
cdr3_nt: TGCGCCAGCATGAGCAGGGTGGGTGAGCAGTACTTC
cdr3_aa: CASMSRVGEQYF

j_call: TRBJ1-1
clone_size: .
v_call: TRBV7-2
d_call: .
cdr3_nt: TGTGCCAGCAGCTTAGCCCAAAGCGCCGGACTTGAAGCTTTCTTT
cdr3_aa: CASSLAQSAGLEAFF

j_call: TRBJ1-6
clone_size: .
v_call: TRBV7-2
d_call: .
cdr3_nt: TGTGCCAGCAGCTACAGGCAGGGTAGTGATTCACCCCTCCACTTT
cdr3_aa: CASSYRQGSDSPLHF

j_call: TRBJ2-7
clone_size: once
v_call: TRBV27
d_call: .
cdr3_nt: TGTGCCAGCAGTGGGCTAGCTACTACCTACGAGCAGTACTTC
cdr3_aa: CASSGLATTYEQYF

j_call: TRBJ1-5
clone_size: .
v_call: TRBV5-6
d_call: .
cdr3_nt: TGTGCCAGCAGCCCAAGGGGGTATGTTCAGCCCCAGCATTTT
cdr3_aa: CASSPRGYVQPQHF

j_call: TRBJ1-5
clone_size: .
v_call: TRBV4-1
d_call: .
cdr3_nt: TGCGCCAGCAGCCAAGGTAAAACAAGGAAGGGGAGCAATCAGCCCCAGCATTTT
cdr3_aa: CASSQGKTRKGSNQPQHF

j_call: TRBJ2-7
clone_size: .
v_call: TRBV30
d_call: TRBD1
cdr3_nt: TGTGCCTGGAGCCTGGGGACAGGCTACGAGCAGTACTTC
cdr3_aa: CAWSLGTGYEQYF

j_call: TRBJ2-2
clone_size: .
v_call: TRBV7-2
d_call: .
cdr3_nt: TGTGCCAGCAGCTTAGTGCAGGGTTGGACCGGGGAGCTGTTTTTT
cdr3_aa: CASSLVQGWTGELFF

j_call: TRBJ2-1
clone_size: .
v_call: TRBV7-2
d_call: TRBD2
cdr3_nt: TGTGCCAGCAGCTTAGTCTCTCTAGCGGGACGGTTCTTC
cdr3_aa: CASSLVSLAGRFF

j_call: TRBJ1-5
clone_size: once
v_call: TRBV28
d_call: TRBD1
cdr3_nt: TGTGCCAGCAGTTTGCCAGGGGGCACGGCTTATAGCAATCAGCCCCAGCATTTT
cdr3_aa: CASSLPGGTAYSNQPQHF

j_call: TRBJ2-3
clone_size: .
v_call: TRBV5-1
d_call: .
cdr3_nt: TGCGCCAGCAGCTTGGGAGGCTCAGTGATGGGTGCGCAGTATTTT
cdr3_aa: CASSLGGSVMGAQYF

j_call: TRBJ1-1
clone_size: .
v_call: TRBV7-2
d_call: .
cdr3_nt: TGTGCCAGCAGCTTGAGGCGGGAGGCTGAAGCTTTCTTT
cdr3_aa: CASSLRREAEAFF

j_call: TRBJ1-1
clone_size: few
v_call: TRBV11-2
d_call: TRBD1
cdr3_nt: TGTGCCAGCAGCTTCGGGTGGGACAGGGGGAACACTGAAGCTTTCTTT
cdr3_aa: CASSFGWDRGNTEAFF

j_call: TRBJ2-2
clone_size: .
v_call: TRBV9
d_call: .
cdr3_nt: TGTGCCAGCAGCCTACGGGGGGAGCTGTTTTTT
cdr3_aa: CASSLRGELFF

j_call: TRBJ2-5
clone_size: .
v_call: TRBV7-2
d_call: TRBD1
cdr3_nt: TGTGCCAGCAGCTTGGGACAGCAAGAGACCCAGTACTTC
cdr3_aa: CASSLGQQETQYF

j_call: TRBJ1-2
clone_size: .
v_call: TRBV30
d_call: TRBD1
cdr3_nt: TGTGCCTGGAGACGTGGGACAGGGCGACTCTATGGCTACACCTTC
cdr3_aa: CAWRRGTGRLYGYTF

j_call: TRBJ2-1
clone_size: .
v_call: TRBV4-1
d_call: .
cdr3_nt: TGCGCCAGCAGCCAAGATCCGACAGGTTCCGCGCCCCACAATGAGCAGTTCTTC
cdr3_aa: CASSQDPTGSAPHNEQFF

j_call: TRBJ1-1
clone_size: .
v_call: TRBV19
d_call: TRBD1
cdr3_nt: TGTGCCAGTAGTATCCTACGGGACAGAACTGAAGCTTTCTTT
cdr3_aa: CASSILRDRTEAFF